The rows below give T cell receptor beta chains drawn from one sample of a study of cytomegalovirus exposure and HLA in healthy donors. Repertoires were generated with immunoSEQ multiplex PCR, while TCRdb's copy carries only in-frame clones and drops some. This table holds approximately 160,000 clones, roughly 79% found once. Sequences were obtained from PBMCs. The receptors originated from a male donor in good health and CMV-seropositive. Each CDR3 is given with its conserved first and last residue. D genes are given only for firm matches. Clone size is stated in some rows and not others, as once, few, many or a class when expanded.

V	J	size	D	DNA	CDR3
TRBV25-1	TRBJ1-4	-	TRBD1	TGTGCCAGCAGTGAATCTCACAGGGGTTATGAAAAACTGTTTTTT	CASSESHRGYEKLFF
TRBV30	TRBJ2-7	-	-	TGTGCCTGGAGCGAGGGGGGGTATTACGAGCAGTACTTC	CAWSEGGYYEQYF
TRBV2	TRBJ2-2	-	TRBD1	TGTGCCAGCGCCCCTTGGTTGGACAGGGGGCGGGCCGGGGAGCTGTTTTTT	CASAPWLDRGRAGELFF
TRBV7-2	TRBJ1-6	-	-	TGTGCCAGCAGCTTAGGTGGGCCATATTCACCCCTCCACTTT	CASSLGGPYSPLHF
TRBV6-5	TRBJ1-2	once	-	TGTGCCAGTGGGCGGGGGCCTAACTATGGCTACACCTTC	CASGRGPNYGYTF
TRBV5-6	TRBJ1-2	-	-	TGTGCCAGCAGCGCCCACCGGGACTGGAATGGCTACACCTTC	CASSAHRDWNGYTF
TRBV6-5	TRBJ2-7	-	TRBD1	TGTGCCAGCAGTTACAAACAGGGGAGAAGCTACGAGCAGTACTTC	CASSYKQGRSYEQYF
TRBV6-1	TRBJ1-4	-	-	TGTGCCAGCAGCCTCCCTAATGAAAAACTGTTTTTT	CASSLPNEKLFF
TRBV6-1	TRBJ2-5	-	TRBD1	TGTGCCAGCAGTAGGGACAGTACACAAGAGACCCAGTACTTC	CASSRDSTQETQYF
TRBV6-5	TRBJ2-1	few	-	TGTGCCAGCAGACCGGGGACATCCTCCTACAATGAGCAGTTCTTC	CASRPGTSSYNEQFF
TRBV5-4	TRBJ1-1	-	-	TGTGCCAGCAGCTTGGCCGGGAGGGGCGGGAACACTGAAGCTTTCTTT	CASSLAGRGGNTEAFF
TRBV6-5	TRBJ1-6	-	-	TGTGCCAGCCGGTGGGCGCTAAATTCACCCCTCCACTTT	CASRWALNSPLHF
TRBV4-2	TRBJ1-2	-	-	TGTGCCAGCAGCCAAGTGACAGGCCGTTCCGTTAACTATGGCTACACCTTC	CASSQVTGRSVNYGYTF
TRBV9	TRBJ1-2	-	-	TGTGCCGGCAGCCCAGTCACTAACTATGGCTACACCTTC	CAGSPVTNYGYTF
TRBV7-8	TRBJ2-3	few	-	TGTGCCAGCAGGTCCCTGCAGCGGGGCACAGATACGCAGTATTTT	CASRSLQRGTDTQYF
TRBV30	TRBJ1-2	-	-	TGTGCCTGGAGTGGGACAGTACCAAACTATGGCTACACCTTC	CAWSGTVPNYGYTF
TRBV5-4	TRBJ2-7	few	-	TGTGCCAGCACCCCTTTAGGGACATCATCCTACGAGCAGTACTTC	CASTPLGTSSYEQYF
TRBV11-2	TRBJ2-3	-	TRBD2	TGTGCCAGCAGCTTGAGCCCGGGACTAGTGGCAGATACGCAGTATTTT	CASSLSPGLVADTQYF
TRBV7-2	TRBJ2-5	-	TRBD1	TGTGCCAGCAGCACAGGGGGGTGGGAGCAGTACTTC	CASSTGGWEQYF
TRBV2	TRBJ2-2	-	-	TGTGCCAGCACAACGGGCCAGGGGATAATGAACACCGGGGAGCTGTTTTTT	CASTTGQGIMNTGELFF
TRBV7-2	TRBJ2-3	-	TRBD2	TGTGCCAGCAGCTTACTTGGCGGGGGGGAAGAAGATACGCAGTATTTT	CASSLLGGGEEDTQYF
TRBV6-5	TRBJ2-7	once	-	TGTGCCAGCAGACCTGACACCTCCAGGATCGAGCAGTACTTC	CASRPDTSRIEQYF
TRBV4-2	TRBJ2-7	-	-	TGTGCCAGCAGCCTACTCCCAGAGGCCCGCGGAAACTACGAGCAGTACTTC	CASSLLPEARGNYEQYF
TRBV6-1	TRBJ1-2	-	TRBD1	TGTGCCAGCAGTTGGGACAGCCAACCTTATGGCTACACCTTC	CASSWDSQPYGYTF
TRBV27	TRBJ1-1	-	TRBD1	TGTGCCAGCAGTACCCCCGGGACAGGGTCTGAAGCTTTCTTT	CASSTPGTGSEAFF
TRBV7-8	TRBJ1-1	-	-	TGTGCCAGCAGCTTAGAGTTCAGGAACACTGAAGCTTTCTTT	CASSLEFRNTEAFF
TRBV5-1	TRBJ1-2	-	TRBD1	TGCGCCAGCAGCTTGGTTGGGGACAGGGGCTATGGCTACACCTTC	CASSLVGDRGYGYTF
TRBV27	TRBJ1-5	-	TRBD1	TGTGCCAGCAGTGTATCTCCAGGGGGAGGTAATCAGCCCCAGCATTTT	CASSVSPGGGNQPQHF
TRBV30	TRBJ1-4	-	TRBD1	TGTGCCTGGAGTGACGGACAGGGTGTTGAAAAACTGTTTTTT	CAWSDGQGVEKLFF
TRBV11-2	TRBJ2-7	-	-	TGTGCCAGCAGCTTAGGGGGAGCCGAGCAGTACTTC	CASSLGGAEQYF
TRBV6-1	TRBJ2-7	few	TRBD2	TGTGCCAGCAGTGACCTAGCGGGGGGGAGGGGCGAGCAGTACTTC	CASSDLAGGRGEQYF
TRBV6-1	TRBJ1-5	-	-	TGTGCCAGCAGTGACCCGCAGGGTAGCAATCAGCCCCAGCATTTT	CASSDPQGSNQPQHF
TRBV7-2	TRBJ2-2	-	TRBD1	TGTGCCAGCAGCCCACGCCGGGGACAGAGAAGCGCCGGGGAGCTGTTTTTT	CASSPRRGQRSAGELFF
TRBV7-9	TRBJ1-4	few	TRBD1	TGTGCCAGCAGCTTAAATCCGAGGACAGGCACTGAAAAACTGTTTTTT	CASSLNPRTGTEKLFF
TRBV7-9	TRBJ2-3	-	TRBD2	TGTGCCAGCAGCTTAGCACCCCTAGCGGGGTTCAAGACAGATACGCAGTATTTT	CASSLAPLAGFKTDTQYF
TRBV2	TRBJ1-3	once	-	TGTGCCAGCAGTGAAGACGGGCCCACAGGAGCCACCATATATTTT	CASSEDGPTGATIYF
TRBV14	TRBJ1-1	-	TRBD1	TGTGCCAGCAGCCTACAGGGGGTGGGAAAAGCTTTCTTT	CASSLQGVGKAFF
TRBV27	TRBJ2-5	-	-	TGTGCCAGCAGCCCCCGGGACTTTTTGGGGACCCAGTACTTC	CASSPRDFLGTQYF
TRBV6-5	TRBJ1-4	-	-	TGTGCCAGCAGCTCCCAGGGGAGGGGGGAAAAACTGTTTTTT	CASSSQGRGEKLFF
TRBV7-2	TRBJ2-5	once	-	TGTGCCAGCAGCTCCGACAGAAGAGAGACCCAGTACTTC	CASSSDRRETQYF